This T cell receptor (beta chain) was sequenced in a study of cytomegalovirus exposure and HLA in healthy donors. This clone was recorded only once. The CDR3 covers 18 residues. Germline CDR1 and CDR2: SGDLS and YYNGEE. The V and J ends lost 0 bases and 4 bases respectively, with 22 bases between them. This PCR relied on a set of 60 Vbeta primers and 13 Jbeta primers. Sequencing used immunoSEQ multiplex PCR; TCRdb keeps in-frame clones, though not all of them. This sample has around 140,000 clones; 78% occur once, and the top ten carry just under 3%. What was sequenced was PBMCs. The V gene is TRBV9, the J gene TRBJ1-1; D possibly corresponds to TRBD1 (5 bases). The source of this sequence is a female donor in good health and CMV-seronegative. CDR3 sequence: CASSVDFGGAGGSTEAFF. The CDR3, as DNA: TGTGCCAGCAGCGTAGATTTCGGTGGGGCCGGAGGGTCCACTGAAGCTTTCTTT.